This TCR beta chain derives from a study of graft-versus-host responses after intestinal transplantation. The V end lost 0 bases, the J end lost 0 bases, and 6 bases lay between the germline ends. The CDR3 contains 14 residues. Germline-derived CDR1 and CDR2 are SGHNT and YYREEE (reference sequence). Using immunoSEQ multiplex PCR, the repertoire was profiled, and TCRdb retains in-frame clones only, with some absent. The table lists over 65,000 clones, about 92% of them singletons, with over 0.55% in the top ten. The sequence derives from a human patient who received an intestinal transplant, so some T cells may come from the graft donor. J is TRBJ1-2 and V is TRBV5-4; D remains ambiguous. The material sequenced was PBMCs, taken 98 days after intestinal transplantation. The CDR3 region is CASSLEGTNYGYTF. The CDR3 coding sequence is TGTGCCAGCAGCTTGGAGGGTACTAACTATGGCTACACCTTC.